In its sample, the clone carrying this T cell receptor (beta chain) was seen a few times. Its antigen is currently unknown. This entry comes from a study of cytomegalovirus exposure and HLA in healthy donors. Study-wide context: Around 77 million unique TCRs from HLA-typed donors made up an early data release.

PCR used 60 Vbeta primers and 13 Jbeta primers. The table came from immunoSEQ multiplex PCR; TCRdb's copy has only in-frame clones and leaves some out. The repertoire holds roughly 89,000 clones, around 74% seen once, with 10% in the top ten. Findings of the study overall: Data from an earlier analysis indicated that most TCR beta V segments were productive either about 87% or about 30% of the time.

V lost 0 bases and J 7 bases, leaving 10 bases between the germline ends. Per germline, CDR1 GTSNPN and CDR2 SVGIG (reference sequence). The CDR3 is 13 residues long. This clonotype originated in a man aged 25 to 40 in good health and CMV-seropositive. This chain uses TRBV30 with TRBJ1-3; D remains ambiguous. The sequenced material came from PBMCs. CDR3 DNA: TGTGCCTGGAGTGTATGGCAGAGGAACACCATATATTTT. As protein: CAWSVWQRNTIYF.